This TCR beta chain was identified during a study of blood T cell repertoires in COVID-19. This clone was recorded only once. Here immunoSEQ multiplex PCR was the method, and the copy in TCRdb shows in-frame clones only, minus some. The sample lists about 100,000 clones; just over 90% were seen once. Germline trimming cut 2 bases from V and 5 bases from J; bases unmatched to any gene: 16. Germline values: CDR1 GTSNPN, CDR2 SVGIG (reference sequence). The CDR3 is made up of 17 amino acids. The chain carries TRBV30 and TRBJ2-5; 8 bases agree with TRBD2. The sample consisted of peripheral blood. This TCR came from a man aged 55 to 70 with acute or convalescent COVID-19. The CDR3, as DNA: TGTGCCTGGAGTCGGGGTACCCGGGAGGGCCCGGAGGAGACCCAGTACTTC. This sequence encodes CAWSRGTREGPEETQYF.